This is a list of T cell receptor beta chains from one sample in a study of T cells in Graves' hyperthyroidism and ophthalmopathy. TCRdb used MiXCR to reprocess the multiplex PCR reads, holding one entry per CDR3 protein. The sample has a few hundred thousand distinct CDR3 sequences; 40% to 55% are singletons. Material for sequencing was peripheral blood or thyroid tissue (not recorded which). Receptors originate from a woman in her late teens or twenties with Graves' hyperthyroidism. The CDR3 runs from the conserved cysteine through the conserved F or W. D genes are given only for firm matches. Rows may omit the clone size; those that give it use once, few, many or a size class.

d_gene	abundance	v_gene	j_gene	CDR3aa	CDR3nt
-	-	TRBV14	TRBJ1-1	CASSQGEPRGTEAFF	TGTGCCAGCAGCCAAGGGGAACCGCGGGGCACTGAAGCTTTCTTT
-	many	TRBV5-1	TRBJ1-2	CASSFQGNYGYTF	TGCGCCAGCAGCTTTCAGGGAAACTATGGCTACACCTTC
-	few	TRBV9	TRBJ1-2	CASSPTDRSYGYTF	TGTGCCAGCAGCCCAACGGACCGGAGCTATGGCTACACCTTC
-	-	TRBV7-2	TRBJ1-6	CASSLGGGLSPLHF	TGTGCCAGCAGCTTAGGGGGGGGGCTTTCACCCCTCCACTTT
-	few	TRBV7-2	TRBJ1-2	CASRPSTGSVPATGYTF	TGTGCCAGCAGACCTTCCACAGGCTCCGTGCCTGCAACGGGCTACACCTTC
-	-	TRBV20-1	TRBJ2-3	CSAGPDTQYF	TGCAGTGCTGGACCGGATACGCAGTATTTT
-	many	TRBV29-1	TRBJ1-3	CSVNLSGNTIYF	TGCAGCGTCAATCTCTCTGGAAACACCATATATTTT
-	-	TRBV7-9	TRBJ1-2	CASSLTVGGYGYTF	TGTGCCAGCAGCTTGACAGTAGGGGGCTATGGCTACACCTTC
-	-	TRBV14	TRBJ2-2	CASSHPGNGELFF	TGTGCCAGCAGCCACCCGGGGAACGGGGAGCTGTTTTTT
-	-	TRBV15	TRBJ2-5	CATSRDREETQYF	TGTGCCACCAGCAGAGACAGGGAGGAGACCCAGTACTTC
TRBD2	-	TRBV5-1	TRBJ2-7	CASSLTSGRAGLDEQYF	TGCGCCAGCAGCCTGACTAGCGGGAGGGCCGGGCTGGACGAGCAGTACTTC
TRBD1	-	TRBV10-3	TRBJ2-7	CAISEKGLGTGHEQYF	TGTGCCATCAGTGAAAAAGGCCTTGGGACAGGGCACGAGCAGTACTTC
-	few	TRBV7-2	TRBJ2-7	CASSFSLAATYEQYF	TGTGCCAGCAGCTTTAGCCTGGCAGCCACCTACGAGCAGTACTTC
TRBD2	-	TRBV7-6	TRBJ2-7	CASSSTSGSTSYEQYF	TGTGCCAGCAGCTCAACTAGCGGGAGTACCTCCTACGAGCAGTACTTC
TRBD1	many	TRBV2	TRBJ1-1	CASRGQGAFF	TGTGCCAGCAGAGGACAGGGAGCTTTCTTT
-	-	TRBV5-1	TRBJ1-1	CASSLEGTERAFF	TGCGCCAGCAGCTTGGAAGGAACAGAGCGCGCTTTCTTT
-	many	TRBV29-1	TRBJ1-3	CSVEDRWESSGNTIYF	TGCAGCGTTGAAGATCGGTGGGAGAGCTCTGGAAACACCATATATTTT
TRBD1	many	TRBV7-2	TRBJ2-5	CASSRQGDETQYF	TGTGCCAGCAGCCGACAGGGAGATGAGACCCAGTACTTC
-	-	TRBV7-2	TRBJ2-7	CASSLDPGREGYEQYF	TGTGCCAGCAGCTTAGATCCAGGCAGGGAAGGCTACGAGCAGTACTTC
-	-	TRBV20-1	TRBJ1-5	CSARAGTNSNQPQHF	TGCAGTGCTAGAGCTGGGACAAATAGCAATCAGCCCCAGCATTTT
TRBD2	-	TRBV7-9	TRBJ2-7	CASSPGTSGKYEQYF	TGTGCCAGCAGCCCTGGGACTAGCGGGAAATACGAGCAGTACTTC
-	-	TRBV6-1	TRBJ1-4	CASTVGGREKLFF	TGTGCCAGCACTGTCGGGGGGCGGGAAAAACTGTTTTTT
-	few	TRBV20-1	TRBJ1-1	CSARALEVPEAFF	TGCAGTGCTAGAGCCTTGGAGGTCCCTGAAGCTTTCTTT
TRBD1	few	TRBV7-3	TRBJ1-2	CASSPRDRVSYGYTF	TGTGCCAGCAGCCCGCGGGACAGGGTCTCCTATGGCTACACCTTC
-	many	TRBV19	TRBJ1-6	CASSPPNSPLHF	TGTGCCAGTAGCCCACCAAATTCACCCCTCCACTTT
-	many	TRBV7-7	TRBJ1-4	CASSLVQGPNEKLFF	TGTGCTAGCAGCTTAGTACAGGGACCTAATGAAAAACTGTTTTTT
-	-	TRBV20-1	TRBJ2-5	CSASGLGQETQYF	TGCAGTGCTAGTGGTTTGGGTCAAGAGACCCAGTACTTC
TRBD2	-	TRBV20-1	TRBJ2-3	CSAAGTSGNTDTQYF	TGCAGTGCTGCCGGGACTAGCGGAAACACAGATACGCAGTATTTT
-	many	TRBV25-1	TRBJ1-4	CASSEVGAKKLFF	TGTGCCAGCAGTGAAGTGGGAGCTAAAAAACTGTTTTTT